These 5 T cell receptor beta chains were all obtained from the same sample, sequenced in a study of CD8+ T cells in alopecia areata. Treatment reported: oral pan-JAK inhibitor, 5-10 mg twice daily. As the sequencing template, cDNA was produced by extracting RNA and reverse transcribing it. Clones were read by immunoSEQ multiplex PCR, and TCRdb kept only the in-frame ones, dropping some. The table includes over 70,000 clones, around two thirds detected once. The sequenced sample was CD8+ T cells sorted from blood, obtained at week 24, from a patient treated with tofacitinib. These receptor sequences come from a human donor with alopecia areata.

The chain joins TRBV28 to TRBJ2-1, with D possibly TRBD1 on 6 matching bases. Germline lookup yields CDR1 MDHEN and CDR2 SYDVKM. V was pared by 3 bases and J by 2 bases, with 14 bases between. The CDR3 covers 16 residues. CDR3 nucleotides: TGTGCCAGCAGTTTGGGGGCCCGACGGCCCTACAATGAGCAGTTCTTC. It codes for CASSLGARRPYNEQFF.

J is TRBJ2-1 and V is TRBV7-9; 8 positions match TRBD1. Germline V gives CDR1 SEHNR, CDR2 FQNEAQ (reference sequence). V gave up 10 bases and J gave up 8 bases; unmatched junction bases: 13. The CDR3 contains 14 residues. In DNA form, the CDR3 reads TGTGCCACACAGCCCGGACAGGGAAGCGATGAGCAGTTCTTC. It yields the protein CATQPGQGSDEQFF.

This chain links TRBV10-3 with TRBJ2-2; possible D gene TRBD2, 6 bases. Germline V gene lookup returns CDR1 ENHRY and CDR2 SYGVKD. CDR3 length: 16 amino acids. V was cut by 3 bases and J by 4 bases, with 15 bases left in between. CDR3 nucleotide sequence: TGTGCCATCAGTGATTTGCTGGACGGGGGCACCGGGGAGCTGTTTTTT. Protein: CAISDLLDGGTGELFF.

V usage is TRBV19 and J usage is TRBJ2-3; the D is unclear. The CDR3 sequence is 17 residues long. Trimming removed 1 base at V and 4 bases at J, with 18 bases between. Germline V gives CDR1 LNHDA, CDR2 SQIVND (reference sequence). CDR3: CASSIAESMRVPDTQYF. CDR3 DNA: TGTGCCAGTAGTATAGCCGAGTCTATGAGAGTGCCAGATACGCAGTATTTT.

The chain combines TRBV27 with TRBJ2-4; D is unresolved. Trimming stripped 5 bases from V and 0 bases from J, with 20 bases between. CDR3 size: 18 residues. Germline assignment: CDR1 MNHEY and CDR2 SMNVEV (reference sequence). CDR3 loop: CASSQYPDTILAKNIQYF. CDR3 coding DNA: TGTGCCAGCAGTCAATATCCCGACACCATTCTAGCCAAAAACATTCAGTACTTC.